These 19 T cell receptor beta chains came from one sample sequenced in a study of T-cell reconstitution after alpha-beta-depleted transplantation in children. The TCRbeta library was prepared with unique molecular identifiers. TCRdb processed the PCR reads anew with MiXCR; each CDR3 protein has one entry. The profile shows 670,000 or so distinct CDR3 sequences, around 13% of them singletons. Here the sequenced sample was PBMCs, taken before TCRalphabeta/CD19-depleted stem cell transplant. The receptors derive from a girl aged 2-10 years with congenital amegakaryocytic thrombocytopenia, due to receive a stem cell transplant.

The V call is TRBV20-1, the J call TRBJ2-7; tentative D call: TRBD1 (6 bases). The V and J ends lost 6 bases and 1 base respectively, with 16 bases between them. CDR3 length equals 14 residues. Germline V gene lookup returns CDR1 DFQATT and CDR2 SNEGSKA (reference sequence). The CDR3 DNA reads TGCAGTGCGAGGCGGACAGAGACTTCCTACGAGCAGTACTTC. It translates to CSARRTETSYEQYF.

The gene calls are TRBV20-1 and TRBJ2-7; tentatively, D is TRBD1 (5 bases). The V and J ends lost 3 bases and 4 bases respectively, with 13 bases between them. Germline V gene lookup returns CDR1 DFQATT and CDR2 SNEGSKA (reference sequence). CDR3 length: 13 amino acids. The CDR3 protein is CSASGADPYEQYF. The DNA of the CDR3 is TGCAGTGCTAGTGGGGCGGACCCATACGAGCAGTACTTC.

The J gene is TRBJ2-3, the V gene TRBV6-5; 15 nucleotides line up with TRBD2. J was trimmed by 3 bases and V by 2 bases; bases with no gene match: 0. This CDR3 spans 16 amino acids. Germline V gives CDR1 MNHEY, CDR2 SVGAGI. CDR3: CASSYGTSGRTDTQYF. Written as DNA, the CDR3 is TGTGCCAGCAGTTACGGGACTAGCGGGAGGACAGATACGCAGTATTTT.

This clonotype was seen ten or more times. The chain employs TRBV12-3 or TRBV12-4 and TRBJ2-1; D might be TRBD1 (6 bases). V was shortened by 6 bases and J by 6 bases, with 9 bases between the two germline ends. The CDR3 has 12 amino acids. Here the CDR3 DNA reads TGTGCCAGCAGCTCAGGGGTCAATGAGCAGTTCTTC. Its translation: CASSSGVNEQFF.

Ten or more counts support this clonotype. The V gene is TRBV5-5, the J gene TRBJ2-1; D remains unclear. Looked up from germline, CDR1 is SGHKS and CDR2 is YYEKEE (reference sequence). V gave up 0 bases and J gave up 6 bases, with 7 bases separating them. The CDR3 runs 13 residues. The CDR3 DNA reads TGTGCCAGCAGCTTGGCGATCGGCAATGAGCAGTTCTTC. It specifies CASSLAIGNEQFF.

In its sample, this clonotype was seen a few times. V usage is TRBV3-1 and J usage is TRBJ2-1, with a tentative D call TRBD2 (5 bases). The V end was cut by 5 bases, the J end by 7 bases, with 18 bases between. The CDR3 has 15 residues. Germline V lookup: CDR1 LGHDT, CDR2 YNNKEL (reference sequence). The CDR3 reads CASSFLRAPSNEQFF. The CDR3 region has the DNA TGTGCCAGCAGCTTTTTGCGGGCCCCGTCGAATGAGCAGTTCTTC.

In regard to this clonotype: This may come from a read error, since a much larger clone is one base off. This chain's CDR3 is CASSHGRDSKSIQYF. CDR3 sequence (DNA): TGTGCCAGCAGCCACGGGAGAGACAGCAAAAGCATTCAGTACTTC. The chain links TRBV21-1 to TRBJ2-4; TRBD2, the D gene given by the table, was not confirmed from the DNA. TRBV21-1 is an annotated pseudogene. The CDR3 sequence is 15 residues long.

In this sample, this clonotype turned up many times. The rearrangement uses TRBV20-1 and TRBJ2-5; 10 bases agree with TRBD1. In germline, CDR1 is DFQATT, CDR2 SNEGSKA (reference sequence). This CDR3 is built from 12 residues. V was clipped by 3 bases and J by 5 bases; unmatched bases: 0. The CDR3 here is CSARTGGETQYF. Here the CDR3 DNA reads TGCAGTGCTAGGACAGGGGGCGAGACCCAGTACTTC.

Only a few counts were recorded for this clonotype. V usage is TRBV2 and J usage is TRBJ2-2, with TRBD2 matching over 7 bases. Per the germline V gene, CDR1 is SNHLY and CDR2 is FYNNEI. The CDR3 sequence is 16 residues long. Losses at the gene ends were 2 bases for V and 1 base for J; bases not matched to a gene: 4. The CDR3 region is CASSELAVWNTGELFF. In DNA, the CDR3 is TGTGCCAGCAGTGAACTAGCGGTTTGGAACACCGGGGAGCTGTTTTTT. The complete variable domain, with remaining parts taken from reference TRBV2 and TRBJ2-2, reads EPEVTQTPSHQVTQMGQEVILRCVPISNHLYFYWYRQILGQKVEFLVSFYNNEISEKSEIFDDQFSVERPDGSNFTLKIRSTKLEDSAMYFCASSELAVWNTGELFFGEGSRLTVL.

This clonotype showed up just a few times. This chain connects TRBV12-3 or TRBV12-4 to TRBJ2-1, with 14 bases aligning to TRBD2. CDR3 size: 17 residues. With 6 bases clipped from V and 7 bases from J, the junction kept 11 bases outside the gene matches. The CDR3 sequence is CASRGGTSGGSANEQFF. CDR3 in DNA: TGTGCCAGCAGGGGGGGGACTAGCGGGGGCTCGGCGAATGAGCAGTTCTTC.

This clonotype has at least ten counts. This chain joins TRBV12-3 or TRBV12-4 and TRBJ1-4, with TRBD1 matching 7 bases. V was clipped by 3 bases and J by 7 bases; unmatched bases: 5. The CDR3 loop spans 14 amino acids. CDR3 protein: CASSLTGPTEKLFF. The CDR3 DNA is TGTGCCAGCAGTTTGACAGGGCCTACTGAAAAACTGTTTTTT.

This clonotype was detected only a few times. This chain links TRBV5-1 with TRBJ2-3; no reliable D call. This CDR3 contains 14 residues. Trimming stripped 2 bases from V and 4 bases from J, with 11 bases between. Germline CDR1 reads SGHRS; CDR2 reads YFSETQ. For the CDR3, the DNA is TGCGCCAGCAGCTTTATTCTCGCAGCAGATACGCAGTATTTT. Its translation: CASSFILAADTQYF.

The gene calls are TRBV15 and TRBJ1-6; TRBD1 agrees at 9 bases. V lost 5 bases to trimming and J lost 9 bases; unmatched junction nucleotides: 8. This CDR3 contains 15 residues. The V gene's germline CDR1 is LNHNV and CDR2 YYDKDF (reference sequence). CDR3 region: CATSGTGGSGSPLHF. As DNA, the CDR3 is TGTGCCACCAGCGGAACAGGGGGCTCAGGTTCACCCCTCCACTTT.

This clonotype was picked up many times. The V and J genes are TRBV28 and TRBJ2-7, with D maybe TRBD2 (6 bases). The CDR3 runs to 13 residues. The germline V and J ends were trimmed by 9 bases and 2 bases, with 14 bases remaining between them. Germline assignment: CDR1 MDHEN and CDR2 SYDVKM. The DNA of the CDR3 is TGTGCCAGTAAATGGAGGGAAGCCTACGAGCAGTACTTC. Encoded protein: CASKWREAYEQYF.

This clonotype appeared many times. This sequence joins TRBV20-1 and TRBJ1-2, with 8 bases matching TRBD1. Unmatched junction bases numbered 4, after V lost 1 base and J lost 6 bases. The length of the CDR3 is 13 residues. Germline loops: CDR1 DFQATT, CDR2 SNEGSKA (reference sequence). In DNA, the CDR3 is TGCAGTGCTAGAGTCAGGGGGCGTAATGGCTACACCTTC. Protein product: CSARVRGRNGYTF.

This clonotype was seen only a few times. The chain carries TRBV4-1 and TRBJ1-5; no clear D. Germline V gene sequence: CDR1 MGHRA, CDR2 YSYEKL. The CDR3 loop spans 16 amino acids. Trimming cost V 5 bases and J 7 bases, with 21 bases left between them. The CDR3, as DNA: TGCGCCAGCAGCAAAGCCCCGGCCAACCAGAAACAGCCCCAGCATTTT. This encodes CASSKAPANQKQPQHF.

This clonotype was seen many times. The rearrangement links TRBV6-1 to TRBJ1-1; 9 positions agree with TRBD1. CDR1 MNHNS and CDR2 SASEGT come from the germline V gene. This CDR3 comprises 15 residues. The J segment lost 5 bases and the V segment lost 6 bases, leaving 10 bases of the junction unmatched. The CDR3 loop is CASRPGQGFRTEAFF. CDR3 sequence (DNA): TGTGCCAGCAGACCGGGACAGGGTTTCCGAACTGAAGCTTTCTTT.

This clonotype was seen a few times. V gene TRBV12-3 or TRBV12-4 combines with J gene TRBJ2-2; 10 bases are a match to TRBD2. The CDR3 is 14 amino acids. V shed 7 bases and J 5 bases; nucleotides not matched to a gene: 4. Here the CDR3 reads CASISGGGTGELFF. The CDR3 DNA sequence: TGTGCCAGCATCAGCGGGGGGGGGACCGGGGAGCTGTTTTTT.

This clonotype was seen repeatedly, ten times or more. The genes are TRBV5-6 and TRBJ2-5; D uncertain. V gave up 2 bases and J gave up 0 bases, with 5 bases separating them. The CDR3 consists of 13 residues. The germline V gene encodes CDR1 SGHDT and CDR2 YYEEEE. For the CDR3, the DNA is TGTGCCAGCAGCTTTACAGACCAAGAGACCCAGTACTTC. Amino acid sequence: CASSFTDQETQYF.